Listed below are T cell receptor beta chains from one sample, sequenced in a study of vaccination effects on CD4 cells after COVID-19. Assay used: immunoSEQ multiplex PCR; TCRdb lists only in-frame clones, some missing. The sample contains roughly 23,000 clones, 65% to 80% of which appear only once. The antigens of these receptors remain unknown. The sample was CD4+ T cells from PBMCs cultured with HCoV-NL63 spike peptides, taken before COVID-19 vaccination. The receptors were gathered from a human donor who received a COVID-19 vaccine. The CDR3 runs from the conserved cysteine through the conserved F or W. Each record gives: clone size, D gene, J gene, V gene, CDR3 DNA, CDR3 protein. D genes are given only for firm matches. Clone size, where shown, is once, few, many, or a class for clones that have expanded.

clone size: NA
D gene: NA
J gene: TRBJ1-1
V gene: TRBV6-5
CDR3 DNA: TGTGCCAGCAGTCCCCAGGTAGGGGGAGCTTTCTTT
CDR3 protein: CASSPQVGGAFF

clone size: few
D gene: NA
J gene: TRBJ2-2
V gene: TRBV12-3/TRBV12-4
CDR3 DNA: TGTGCCAGCACCCCTTCCGGGGTCGGGGAGCTGTTTTTT
CDR3 protein: CASTPSGVGELFF

clone size: NA
D gene: NA
J gene: TRBJ1-5
V gene: TRBV27
CDR3 DNA: TGTGCCAGCAGCCCAATTGGAGGCAATCAGCCCCAGCATTTT
CDR3 protein: CASSPIGGNQPQHF

clone size: NA
D gene: TRBD2
J gene: TRBJ2-3
V gene: TRBV3-1/TRBV3-2
CDR3 DNA: TGTGCCAGCAGCCAGAGGGGACTAGCGGGGTTCACAGATACGCAGTATTTT
CDR3 protein: CASSQRGLAGFTDTQYF

clone size: NA
D gene: TRBD2
J gene: TRBJ2-5
V gene: TRBV2
CDR3 DNA: TGTGCCAGCAGTGAAGAAGCGGGAGTTGGGGAGACCCAGTACTTC
CDR3 protein: CASSEEAGVGETQYF

clone size: NA
D gene: NA
J gene: TRBJ2-5
V gene: TRBV2
CDR3 DNA: TGTGCCAGCAGTGAAGCCCAGGGTCCGGGTGGGACCCAGTACTTC
CDR3 protein: CASSEAQGPGGTQYF

clone size: NA
D gene: TRBD2
J gene: TRBJ2-1
V gene: TRBV5-1
CDR3 DNA: TGCGCCAGCAGCTTGGAGTGGGTGACTAGCGGGAACTTCTACAATGAGCAGTTCTTC
CDR3 protein: CASSLEWVTSGNFYNEQFF

clone size: few
D gene: TRBD2
J gene: TRBJ2-3
V gene: TRBV20-1
CDR3 DNA: TGCAGTGCTAGTGCGGGAGGCTACCGACGAACCGATACGCAGTATTTT
CDR3 protein: CSASAGGYRRTDTQYF

clone size: NA
D gene: NA
J gene: TRBJ2-5
V gene: TRBV6-5
CDR3 DNA: TGTGCCAGCAGTTCCCTCGTTAGGGGGAAACAAGAGACCCAGTACTTC
CDR3 protein: CASSSLVRGKQETQYF

clone size: NA
D gene: NA
J gene: TRBJ1-5
V gene: TRBV6-5
CDR3 DNA: TGTGCCAGCATCCTAGGGGTCGGGGATCAGCCCCAGCATTTT
CDR3 protein: CASILGVGDQPQHF